The 24 T cell receptor beta chains below come from one sample, sequenced in a study of T cell changes during pregnancy in multiple sclerosis. Here immunoSEQ multiplex PCR was the method, and the copy in TCRdb shows in-frame clones only, minus some. This table has under 90,000 clones, roughly 92% appearing once. The specimen comprised peripheral blood, sampled after pregnancy. These receptors all stem from a female donor in good health, enrolled as a control in a pregnancy study.

The J gene is TRBJ2-3, the V gene TRBV7-9, with TRBD1 matching over 7 bases. The CDR3 is 16 residues long. V gave up 2 bases and J gave up 0 bases; unmatched junction bases: 5. Germline V CDR1 and CDR2: SEHNR, FQNEAQ (reference sequence). This CDR3 is CASSLSGTASTDTQYF. The DNA of the CDR3 is TGTGCCAGCAGCTTATCCGGGACAGCTAGCACAGATACGCAGTATTTT.

V usage is TRBV7-2 and J usage is TRBJ2-1; tentatively, D is TRBD2 (6 bases). CDR3 length: 15 amino acids. The V end lost 3 bases, the J end lost 7 bases, and 16 bases lay between the germline ends. CDR1 SGHTA and CDR2 FQGNSA come from the germline V gene. CDR3 DNA: TGTGCCAGCAGCTTGGGGGGAGGATTGCTAAATGAGCAGTTCTTC. This translates into CASSLGGGLLNEQFF.

V and J are TRBV6-5 and TRBJ1-1, with 9 bases fitting TRBD1. The germline gives CDR1 MNHEY, CDR2 SVGAGI. CDR3 size: 15 residues. The junction had 10 bases not matched to a gene; V was cut back by 7 bases and J by 4 bases. CDR3 nucleotide sequence: TGTGCCAGCACCAAAGGGACAGGGCCCTTCACTGAAGCTTTCTTT. Its protein product is CASTKGTGPFTEAFF.

The chain recombines TRBV7-2 with TRBJ2-1; TRBD2 agrees at 9 bases. V trimming: 3 bases; J trimming: 0 bases; junction bases outside the gene matches: 3. The germline V gene encodes CDR1 SGHTA and CDR2 FQGNSA. The CDR3 totals 16 residues. The CDR3 DNA follows: TGTGCCAGCAGCTTGAGCGGGAGGCCCTCCTACAATGAGCAGTTCTTC. Translating gives CASSLSGRPSYNEQFF.

The chain carries TRBV27 and TRBJ2-3; TRBD1 matches at 10 bases. CDR3 length equals 16 residues. The V segment lost 1 base and the J segment 3 bases; nucleotides outside the gene matches: 4. Germline assignment: CDR1 MNHEY and CDR2 SMNVEV (reference sequence). The CDR3, as DNA: TGTGCCAGCAGTTTATTCCCGGGACAGGGGACAGATACGCAGTATTTT. This codes for CASSLFPGQGTDTQYF.

This chain links TRBV18 with TRBJ2-7, with D perhaps TRBD2 (5 bases). Germline V lookup: CDR1 KGHSH, CDR2 LQKENI. This CDR3 region has 16 residues. V was cut by 6 bases and J by 3 bases, with 21 bases left in between. The CDR3 sequence is CASSPQPSGLRYEQYF. CDR3 in DNA: TGTGCCAGCTCCCCCCAACCCTCCGGACTGCGCTACGAGCAGTACTTC.

This sequence joins TRBV7-2 and TRBJ2-7; 13 nucleotides agree with TRBD2. The junction had 2 bases not matched to a gene; V was cut back by 5 bases and J by 1 base. Germline-derived CDR1 and CDR2 are SGHTA and FQGNSA. The CDR3 is made up of 15 amino acids. Here the CDR3 DNA reads TGTGCCAGCAGCCGGGGACTAGCGGGATCCTACGAGCAGTACTTC. Its protein product is CASSRGLAGSYEQYF. The full variable domain, in which reference TRBV7-2 and TRBJ2-7 provide the parts outside the CDR3, is GAGVSQSPSNKVTEKGKDVELRCDPISGHTALYWYRQSLGQGLEFLIYFQGNSAPDKSGLPSDRFSAERTGGSVSTLTIQRTQQEDSAVYLCASSRGLAGSYEQYFGPGTRLTVT.

The chain carries TRBV11-2 and TRBJ1-3; D not resolved. From germline, CDR1 is SGHAT and CDR2 FQNNGV. V lost 2 bases, J lost 4 bases, and 6 bases lay in between. There are 13 residues in the CDR3. CDR3 nucleotide sequence: TGTGCCAGCAGCTTACACTCCGGAAACACCATATATTTT. Translated, it gives CASSLHSGNTIYF. Supplemented by reference TRBV11-2 and TRBJ1-3, the full variable domain reads EAGVAQSPRYKIIEKRQSVAFWCNPISGHATLYWYQQILGQGPKLLIQFQNNGVVDDSQLPKDRFSAERLKGVDSTLKIQPAKLEDSAVYLCASSLHSGNTIYFGEGSWLTVV.

The rearrangement links TRBV19 to TRBJ2-2, with D perhaps TRBD1 (6 bases). The CDR3 has 16 amino acids. V was pared by 5 bases and J by 0 bases, with 13 bases between. Germline CDR1 is LNHDA and CDR2 is SQIVND (reference sequence). CDR3 DNA: TGTGCCAGTAGTTTTGGGGCAGGGGCGAACACCGGGGAGCTGTTTTTT. Amino acid sequence: CASSFGAGANTGELFF.

The chain carries TRBV27 and TRBJ2-5; unclear D gene. V lost 5 bases and J lost 7, with 11 bases in between. The CDR3 length is 12 residues. Germline V gene data show CDR1 as MNHEY and CDR2 as SMNVEV (reference sequence). CDR3 sequence (DNA): TGTGCCAGCAGTAGACCACGCGGGACCCAGTACTTC. Encoded protein: CASSRPRGTQYF.

A remark on this clone: One end of the junction does not line up with germline, which may come from a read error. V is TRBV11-2 and J is TRBJ1-6; tentatively, D is TRBD1 (5 bases). CDR3 size: 12 residues. Per the germline V gene, CDR1 is SGHAT and CDR2 is FQNNGV. Here the CDR3 DNA reads TGTGCCAGCAGCTTAGCGGGTGGGGGGAGAGACTTT. As protein: CASSLAGGGRDF.

This chain connects TRBV6-1 to TRBJ2-1, with D possibly TRBD2 on 6 matching bases. This CDR3 region has 13 residues. The germline V gene has CDR1 MNHNS and CDR2 SASEGT. V lost 7 bases and J 3 bases, leaving 10 bases between the germline ends. This CDR3 reads CASTLDYYNEQFF. The DNA of the CDR3 is TGTGCCAGCACTTTGGACTACTACAATGAGCAGTTCTTC.

V gene TRBV28 combines with J gene TRBJ2-5; perhaps TRBD2 as D (6 bases). CDR3 length: 15 amino acids. Germline assignment: CDR1 MDHEN and CDR2 SYDVKM. Deletions cut 7 bases from V and 1 base from J, with 16 bases between. The CDR3 DNA is TGTGCCAGCACCCTCGGAGGGCCTTTCCAAGAGACCCAGTACTTC. This codes for CASTLGGPFQETQYF.

V and J are TRBV7-9 and TRBJ2-7, with D perhaps matching TRBD2 (5 bases). This CDR3 comprises 13 residues. Trimming pared 5 bases from V and 3 bases from J, leaving 11 bases between. The V gene's germline CDR1 is SEHNR and CDR2 FQNEAQ (reference sequence). The CDR3 loop is CASSRGVNYEQYF. In nucleotides, the CDR3 is TGTGCCAGCAGCCGGGGAGTTAACTACGAGCAGTACTTC.

The gene calls are TRBV28 and TRBJ1-2, with 7 bases fitting TRBD1. CDR3 length: 13 amino acids. Per germline, CDR1 MDHEN and CDR2 SYDVKM. V lost 3 bases and J lost 6; bases outside the gene matches: 4. The CDR3 DNA reads as TGTGCCAGCAGTTTCGGACAGGTCAATGGCTACACCTTC. Amino acid sequence: CASSFGQVNGYTF.

The chain joins TRBV7-8 to TRBJ1-1; the D is unclear. Trimming pared 3 bases from V and 0 bases from J, leaving 2 bases between. CDR3 length: 12 amino acids. The germline CDR1 and CDR2 sequences are SGHVS and FQNEAQ. The CDR3 DNA sequence: TGTGCCAGCAGCTTCGTGAACACTGAAGCTTTCTTT. It is translated as CASSFVNTEAFF.

This sequence joins TRBV10-2 and TRBJ1-3; 7 bases are a match to TRBD1. The V gene's germline CDR1 is WSHSY and CDR2 SAAADI. Unmatched junction bases numbered 4, after V lost 11 bases and J lost 0 bases. The CDR3 extends over 13 amino acids. CDR3 protein: CAGTDTSGNTIYF. Here the CDR3 DNA reads TGCGCCGGGACAGACACCTCTGGAAACACCATATATTTT.

The rearrangement uses TRBV6-5 and TRBJ2-1, with 9 bases lining up with TRBD2. CDR1 and CDR2 from the germline V gene are MNHEY and SVGAGI. CDR3 length equals 14 residues. With V trimmed by 6 bases and J by 8 bases, 8 bases remained unmatched. The DNA for the CDR3 is TGTGCCAGCAGCGTCGGCGGGAGGGCGCATGAGCAGTTCTTC. This sequence encodes CASSVGGRAHEQFF.

The V call is TRBV2, the J call TRBJ2-7; weak D call: TRBD2 (6 bases). The germline V gene encodes CDR1 SNHLY and CDR2 FYNNEI. The CDR3 is 14 residues long. The ends were cut back, 1 base at V and 5 bases at J, with 12 bases in the middle. The CDR3 loop is CASSEVQEGDEQYF. DNA of the CDR3: TGTGCCAGCAGTGAAGTCCAGGAGGGAGACGAGCAGTACTTC.

This clone came up once. The junction does not match germline at one end; this may be a read error. The rearrangement links TRBV18 to TRBJ2-1, with D possibly TRBD2 on 6 matching bases. The CDR3 consists of 12 residues. The germline gives CDR1 KGHSH, CDR2 LQKENI. The CDR3 spells CASNWGGQREVF. The CDR3 nucleotides read TGTGCCAGCAATTGGGGCGGGCAGAGGGAGGTCTTC.

The CDR3 DNA is TGTGCCACCAGCAGAGGGACAGGGGAATATGGCTACACCTTC. Encoded protein: CATSRGTGEYGYTF. The chain recombines TRBV15 with TRBJ1-2; 9 bases are a match to TRBD1. The CDR3 is 14 amino acids. The germline CDR1 and CDR2 sequences are LNHNV and YYDKDF (reference sequence). V lost 1 base, J lost 5 bases, and 2 bases stayed unmatched.

The chain carries TRBV19 and TRBJ1-6, with D perhaps TRBD1 (5 bases). The germline V gene has CDR1 LNHDA and CDR2 SQIVND (reference sequence). The CDR3 runs to 14 residues. V gave up 5 bases and J gave up 14 bases, with 19 bases separating them. The CDR3: CASSPRGLGSSLHF. The CDR3, as DNA: TGTGCCAGTAGTCCAAGGGGCCTCGGTTCCTCCCTCCACTTT.

The chain has TRBV5-6 and TRBJ2-2; 8 nucleotides agree with TRBD2. The CDR3 extends over 15 amino acids. The J segment lost 5 bases and the V segment lost 2 bases, leaving 5 bases of the junction unmatched. Germline V lookup: CDR1 SGHDT, CDR2 YYEEEE. In DNA, the CDR3 is TGTGCCAGCAGCTTAAGCGGGGGTGGAACCGGGGAGCTGTTTTTT. Protein: CASSLSGGGTGELFF. Drawing the rest from reference TRBV5-6 and TRBJ2-2, the complete variable domain is DAGVTQSPTHLIKTRGQQVTLRCSPKSGHDTVSWYQQALGQGPQFIFQYYEEEERQRGNFPDRFSGHQFPNYSSELNVNALLLGDSALYLCASSLSGGGTGELFFGEGSRLTVL.

The rearrangement links TRBV30 to TRBJ1-6, with a tentative D call TRBD1 (6 bases). The length of the CDR3 is 14 residues. Between the trimmed V and J ends, which lost 3 bases and 7 bases, there was a span of 13 bases. Germline CDR1 is GTSNPN and CDR2 is SVGIG (reference sequence). The CDR3 loop is CAWRYGGRNSPLHF. The CDR3 DNA is TGTGCCTGGAGATACGGGGGGCGAAATTCACCCCTCCACTTT.